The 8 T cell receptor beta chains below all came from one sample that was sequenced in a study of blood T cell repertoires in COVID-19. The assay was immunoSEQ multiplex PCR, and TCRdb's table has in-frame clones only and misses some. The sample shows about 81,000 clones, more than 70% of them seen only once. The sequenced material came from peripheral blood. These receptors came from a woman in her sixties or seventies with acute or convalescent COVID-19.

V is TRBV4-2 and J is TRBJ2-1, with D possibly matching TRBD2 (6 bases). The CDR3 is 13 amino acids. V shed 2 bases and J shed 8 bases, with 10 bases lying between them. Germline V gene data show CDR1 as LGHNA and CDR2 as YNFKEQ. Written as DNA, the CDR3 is TGTGCCAGCAGCCAACTTCAGCGGGATGAGCAGTTCTTC. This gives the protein CASSQLQRDEQFF.

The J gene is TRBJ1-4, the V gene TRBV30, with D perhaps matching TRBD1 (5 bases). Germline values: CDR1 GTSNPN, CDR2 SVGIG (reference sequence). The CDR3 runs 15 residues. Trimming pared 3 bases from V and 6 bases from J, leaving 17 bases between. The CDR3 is CAWRALGALDEKLFF. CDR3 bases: TGTGCCTGGAGGGCCCTAGGGGCGCTTGATGAAAAACTGTTTTTT.

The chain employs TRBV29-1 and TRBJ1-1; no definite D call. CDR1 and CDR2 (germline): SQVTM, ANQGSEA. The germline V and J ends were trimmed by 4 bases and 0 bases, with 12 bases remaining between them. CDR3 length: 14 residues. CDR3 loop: CSVAVQLLNTEAFF. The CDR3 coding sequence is TGCAGCGTTGCTGTACAGCTCTTGAACACTGAAGCTTTCTTT.

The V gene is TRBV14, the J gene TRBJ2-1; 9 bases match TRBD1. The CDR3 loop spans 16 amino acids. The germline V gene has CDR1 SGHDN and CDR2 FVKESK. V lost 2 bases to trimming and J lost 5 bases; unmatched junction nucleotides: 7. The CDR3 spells CASSQRTGTGNNEQFF. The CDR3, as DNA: TGTGCCAGCAGCCAAAGGACCGGGACAGGGAACAATGAGCAGTTCTTC.

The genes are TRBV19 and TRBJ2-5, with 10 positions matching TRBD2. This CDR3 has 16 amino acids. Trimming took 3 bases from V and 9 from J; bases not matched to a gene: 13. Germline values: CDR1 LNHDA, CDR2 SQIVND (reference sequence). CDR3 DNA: TGTGCCAGTAGTATCGGGCTAGCGGGGGCGCGTTCGGCCCAGTACTTC. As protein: CASSIGLAGARSAQYF.

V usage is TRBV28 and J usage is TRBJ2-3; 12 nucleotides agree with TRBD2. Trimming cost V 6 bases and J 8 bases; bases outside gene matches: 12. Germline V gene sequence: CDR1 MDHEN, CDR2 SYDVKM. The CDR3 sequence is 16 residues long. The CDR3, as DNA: TGTGCCAGCAGCCAGCGACTAGCGGGAGAATGGGCTACGCAGTATTTT. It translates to CASSQRLAGEWATQYF.

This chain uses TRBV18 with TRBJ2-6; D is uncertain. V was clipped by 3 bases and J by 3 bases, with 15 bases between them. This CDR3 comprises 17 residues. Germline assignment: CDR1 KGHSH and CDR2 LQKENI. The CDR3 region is CASSPESWVNGANVLTF. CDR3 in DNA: TGTGCCAGCTCACCGGAGTCCTGGGTGAATGGGGCCAACGTCCTGACTTTC.

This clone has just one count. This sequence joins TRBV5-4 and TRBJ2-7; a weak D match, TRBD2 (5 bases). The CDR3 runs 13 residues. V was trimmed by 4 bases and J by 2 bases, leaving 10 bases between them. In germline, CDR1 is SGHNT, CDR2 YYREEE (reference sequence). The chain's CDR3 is CASSGSGAYEQYV. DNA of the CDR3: TGTGCCAGCAGCGGGAGTGGGGCCTACGAGCAGTACGTC.